What follows describes a single T cell receptor (beta chain). The target antigen is unknown. The data were taken from a study of shared clonotypes between healthy human individuals. Profiled with immunoSEQ multiplex PCR; TCRdb holds only in-frame clones, not every one. Of some 450,000 clones in the sample, 75% to 80% are singletons; the top ten hold approximately 12%. Study-wide points: Deeper or shallower sequencing was expected to change how clonotypes are shared among donors. Blood alone was sampled, and tissue repertoires likely differ. Few donors restricted represented genetic and exposure-history diversity.

Specimen: PBMCs. This receptor was identified in a woman between 40 and 55 years old in good health. Some clones in this sample may be carry-over from other donors' samples.

The CDR3 DNA is TGCGCCAGCAGCCCAGGGGTGGATACGCAGTATTTT. It codes for CASSPGVDTQYF. This chain joins TRBV4-3 and TRBJ2-3, with D possibly matching TRBD1 (6 bases). Trimming pared 4 bases from V and 6 bases from J, leaving 8 bases between. The CDR3 has 12 residues. Germline-derived CDR1 and CDR2 are LGHNA and YSLEER.